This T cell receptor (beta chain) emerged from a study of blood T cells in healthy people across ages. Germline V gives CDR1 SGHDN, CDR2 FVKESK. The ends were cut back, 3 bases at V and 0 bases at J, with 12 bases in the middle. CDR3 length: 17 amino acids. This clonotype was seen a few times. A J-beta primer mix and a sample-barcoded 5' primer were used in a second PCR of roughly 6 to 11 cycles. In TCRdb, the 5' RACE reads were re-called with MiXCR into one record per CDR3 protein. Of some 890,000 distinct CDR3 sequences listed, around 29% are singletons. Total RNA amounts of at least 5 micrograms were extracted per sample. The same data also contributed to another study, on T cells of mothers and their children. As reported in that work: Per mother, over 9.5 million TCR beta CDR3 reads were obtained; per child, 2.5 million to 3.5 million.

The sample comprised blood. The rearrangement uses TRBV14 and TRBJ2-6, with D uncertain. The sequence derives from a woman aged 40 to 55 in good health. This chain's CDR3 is CASSQVARSSGANVLTF. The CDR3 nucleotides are TGTGCCAGCAGCCAGGTAGCTCGGAGCTCTGGGGCCAACGTCCTGACTTTC.